The 18 T cell receptor beta chains below were found in one sample sequenced in a study of cytomegalovirus exposure and HLA in healthy donors. Clones were sequenced by immunoSEQ multiplex PCR, and TCRdb holds only the in-frame ones, with some missing. The sample has around 180,000 clones; 75% to 90% are singletons. Sequencing input: PBMCs. The receptors derive from a man between 18 and 35 years old in good health and CMV-seropositive.

The sample holds one count of this clone. J is TRBJ1-4 and V is TRBV7-9; unclear D gene. Per the germline V gene, CDR1 is SEHNR and CDR2 is FQNEAQ (reference sequence). V dropped 6 bases and J dropped 7 bases, with 12 bases sitting between them. The length of the CDR3 is 13 residues. The CDR3 spells CASRPDTTEKLFF. The CDR3 coding sequence is TGTGCCAGCAGACCAGACACGACTGAAAAACTGTTTTTT.

The chain employs TRBV21-1 and TRBJ2-7; the DNA was not used to check the table's D call, TRBD1. TRBV21-1 is a listed pseudogene. This CDR3 is 18 amino acids long. DNA of the CDR3: TGTGCCAGCAGCTCCGATGGGAAGGGGACAAAAAATACCTACGAGCAGTACTTC. This gives the protein CASSSDGKGTKNTYEQYF.

In this sample, this clone turned up once. The rearrangement joins TRBV28 to TRBJ1-4; D might be TRBD1 (5 bases). The CDR3 has 14 residues. Germline CDR1 reads MDHEN; CDR2 reads SYDVKM. The V end lost 2 bases, the J end lost 7 bases, and 11 bases lay between the germline ends. The CDR3 sequence: CASSLVRRGEKLFF. The CDR3 DNA reads TGTGCCAGCAGTTTAGTGAGAAGGGGTGAAAAACTGTTTTTT.

This clone was detected once. This chain joins TRBV15 and TRBJ2-7; TRBD2 might be the D (6 bases). CDR3 length: 12 amino acids. The germline CDR1 and CDR2 sequences are LNHNV and YYDKDF (reference sequence). Trimming took 1 base from V and 7 from J, leaving 8 bases between them. The CDR3 region has the DNA TGTGCCACCAGCAGAGGTCTAGCGGAGCAGTACTTC. Its protein product is CATSRGLAEQYF.

The chain is built from TRBV5-3 and TRBJ2-5; 9 bases match TRBD2. TRBV5-3 is placed among ORFs of uncertain function. The CDR3 runs 19 residues. The V segment lost 4 bases and the J segment 4 bases; nucleotides outside the gene matches: 20. CDR3 nucleotide sequence: TGTGCCAGAAGCCCACGCGAGCGGGAGGATTGGCGGGAGGGAGAGACCCAGTACTTC. Protein product: CARSPREREDWREGETQYF.

The genes are TRBV6-1 and TRBJ1-2; the D is unclear. CDR1 MNHNS and CDR2 SASEGT come from the germline V gene. Trimming removed 1 base at V and 1 base at J, with 4 bases between. CDR3 size: 13 residues. The CDR3 sequence is CASSEGSNYGYTF. CDR3 nucleotide sequence: TGTGCCAGCAGTGAAGGGAGTAACTATGGCTACACCTTC.

The chain joins TRBV2 to TRBJ2-7; 7 bases are shared with TRBD1. The V and J ends lost 6 bases and 0 bases, in that order; junction bases with no gene match: 14. This CDR3 spans 17 amino acids. Germline V gene lookup returns CDR1 SNHLY and CDR2 FYNNEI. CDR3 protein: CASRDRGGRQSSYEQYF. CDR3 nucleotides: TGTGCCAGCAGGGACCGAGGGGGCCGCCAGAGCTCCTACGAGCAGTACTTC.

This clone occurred a few times. The J gene is TRBJ2-7, the V gene TRBV11-2; D is possibly TRBD2 (6 bases). Germline V lookup: CDR1 SGHAT, CDR2 FQNNGV. The CDR3 has 12 residues. V lost 1 base and J 6 bases, leaving 7 bases between the germline ends. Here the CDR3 reads CASSLAGLEQYF. The CDR3 DNA reads as TGTGCCAGCAGCTTAGCGGGACTCGAGCAGTACTTC.

This chain joins TRBV7-9 and TRBJ2-7; possible D gene TRBD1, 9 bases. The CDR3 totals 18 residues. Trimming removed 5 bases at V and 2 bases at J, with 25 bases between. Germline loops: CDR1 SEHNR, CDR2 FQNEAQ (reference sequence). The CDR3 sequence: CASSVGTGQRGGTYEQYF. CDR3 bases: TGTGCCAGCAGCGTCGGGACAGGGCAACGCGGGGGGACCTACGAGCAGTACTTC.

The V and J genes are TRBV4-2 and TRBJ2-2, with a tentative D call TRBD1 (7 bases). Trimming left V 0 bases short and J 4 bases short, with 9 bases between. The germline CDR1 and CDR2 sequences are LGHNA and YNFKEQ. CDR3 length: 15 amino acids. The CDR3 DNA reads TGTGCCAGCAGCCAAGACAGGGGGGTCACCGGGGAGCTGTTTTTT. This codes for CASSQDRGVTGELFF.

Details on this clone: This sample includes further DNA sequences coding for the same CDR3. The rearrangement uses TRBV14 and TRBJ2-7; maybe TRBD1 (6 bases). The CDR3 extends over 13 amino acids. V was cut by 3 bases and J by 4 bases, with 10 bases left in between. Per the germline V gene, CDR1 is SGHDN and CDR2 is FVKESK. The CDR3 sequence: CASSQVQGYEQYF. The CDR3 nucleotides are TGTGCCAGCAGCCAGGTACAGGGTTACGAGCAGTACTTC.

This chain uses TRBV25-1 with TRBJ2-3, with 8 nucleotides matching TRBD2. Germline V gene lookup returns CDR1 MGHDK and CDR2 SYGVNS. CDR3 length equals 16 residues. With 8 bases clipped from V and 0 bases from J, the junction kept 10 bases outside the gene matches. The CDR3 loop is CASARRLAGSTDTQYF. CDR3 DNA: TGTGCCAGCGCCCGAAGGTTAGCGGGAAGCACAGATACGCAGTATTTT.

The V call is TRBV19, the J call TRBJ2-2, with D possibly being TRBD2 (6 bases). Trimming shortened V by 6 bases and J by 7 bases, and 12 bases separated the two germline ends. There are 13 residues in the CDR3. Germline V lookup: CDR1 LNHDA, CDR2 SQIVND (reference sequence). Here the CDR3 reads CASSYTGVGELFF. DNA for the CDR3: TGTGCCAGTAGCTATACGGGGGTCGGGGAGCTGTTTTTT.

This clone was detected a few times. V and J are TRBV7-8 and TRBJ1-2; 10 nucleotides agree with TRBD1. The CDR3 is made up of 13 amino acids. In germline, CDR1 is SGHVS, CDR2 FQNEAQ. Trimming cost V 5 bases and J 8 bases; bases outside gene matches: 5. CDR3 sequence reads: CASSRDRGTGYTF. DNA of the CDR3: TGTGCCAGCAGCCGGGACAGGGGAACGGGCTACACCTTC.

This clone was seen just once. The chain uses TRBV28 and TRBJ2-2; 15 bases fit TRBD2. J was trimmed by 5 bases and V by 6 bases; bases with no gene match: 10. This CDR3 region has 18 residues. Germline V lookup: CDR1 MDHEN, CDR2 SYDVKM. The CDR3 region has the DNA TGTGCCAGCAGATTTCCGGGACTAGCGGGAGGAAATACCGGGGAGCTGTTTTTT. Protein sequence: CASRFPGLAGGNTGELFF.

The rearrangement uses TRBV7-3 and TRBJ2-1; the match to TRBD2 covers 8 bases. This CDR3 is 13 amino acids long. Trimming took 5 bases from V and 7 from J; bases not matched to a gene: 4. From germline, CDR1 is SGHTA and CDR2 FQGTGA. CDR3 region: CASSPRGGNEQFF. In DNA form, the CDR3 reads TGTGCCAGCAGCCCCCGGGGGGGTAATGAGCAGTTCTTC.

This clone was counted between two and nine times. The chain combines TRBV6-6 with TRBJ1-2, with 7 bases lining up with TRBD1. The CDR3 runs to 15 residues. CDR1 is MNHNY, CDR2 SVGAGI, per germline (reference sequence). The ends lost 5 bases at V and 0 bases at J; junction bases unmatched: 6. CDR3 loop: CASSTSDRANYGYTF. The CDR3 bases are TGTGCCAGCAGTACAAGCGACAGGGCTAACTATGGCTACACCTTC.

The chain joins TRBV7-8 to TRBJ1-2, with 8 positions matching TRBD1. This CDR3 contains 17 residues. Germline lookup yields CDR1 SGHVS and CDR2 FQNEAQ. Trimming at V came to 3 bases and at J to 0 bases, leaving 9 bases not matched to a gene. The DNA of the CDR3 is TGTGCCAGCAGCTTTACTCCTACACAGGGGGCTAACTATGGCTACACCTTC. Translation: CASSFTPTQGANYGYTF.